Below, 11 T cell receptor beta chains from the same sample are listed, as sequenced in a study of cytomegalovirus exposure and HLA in healthy donors. Data came from immunoSEQ multiplex PCR; TCRdb stores just in-frame clones and leaves some out. The repertoire includes approximately 160,000 clones, roughly 89% of them detected once, and approximately 3% sits in the top ten. Sequencing used PBMCs. These receptors came from a woman between 18 and 30 years old in good health and CMV-seropositive.

This chain uses TRBV7-3 with TRBJ2-7, with 10 nucleotides matching TRBD2. V was pared by 0 bases and J by 5 bases, with 10 bases of the junction left unmatched. Germline-derived CDR1 and CDR2 are SGHTA and FQGTGA. This CDR3 is 17 amino acids long. CDR3: CASSLTPRLAGDDEQYF. In DNA form, the CDR3 reads TGTGCCAGCAGCTTAACCCCCCGGCTAGCGGGAGACGACGAGCAGTACTTC.

The chain combines TRBV20-1 with TRBJ2-7; D is undetermined. This CDR3 comprises 10 residues. Trimming took off 1 base at V and 4 bases at J, with 2 bases between the two ends. Looked up from germline, CDR1 is DFQATT and CDR2 is SNEGSKA (reference sequence). The CDR3 region is CSARAYEQYF. The CDR3 DNA is TGCAGTGCTAGAGCGTACGAGCAGTACTTC.

The rearrangement joins TRBV2 to TRBJ1-1; unclear D gene. Trimming removed 8 bases from V and 4 bases from J, with 11 bases in between. There are 12 residues in the CDR3. CDR1 and CDR2 from the germline V gene are SNHLY and FYNNEI. This chain's CDR3 is CASGRLSTEAFF. CDR3 nucleotides: TGTGCCAGCGGGAGGTTGAGCACTGAAGCTTTCTTT.

This sequence joins TRBV7-2 and TRBJ2-1, with TRBD2 matching 14 bases. Germline CDR1 reads SGHTA; CDR2 reads FQGNSA. V lost 4 bases and J lost 0; bases outside the gene matches: 8. The CDR3 consists of 19 residues. CDR3 in DNA: TGTGCCAGCAGCTACCCCGGGACTAGCGGGGGTGGCTCCTACAATGAGCAGTTCTTC. It specifies CASSYPGTSGGGSYNEQFF.

The gene calls are TRBV10-3 and TRBJ2-1, with 9 bases matching TRBD2. Germline trimming cut 10 bases from V and 5 bases from J; bases unmatched to any gene: 9. The CDR3 has 14 residues. Germline V gene lookup returns CDR1 ENHRY and CDR2 SYGVKD. The CDR3 nucleotides read TGTGCCACCGGAAGATTAGCGGGAGACAATGAGCAGTTCTTC. This codes for CATGRLAGDNEQFF.

J is TRBJ2-7 and V is TRBV14; 8 nucleotides line up with TRBD1. The CDR3 covers 13 residues. Germline assignment: CDR1 SGHDN and CDR2 FVKESK. Trimming cost V 3 bases and J 6 bases; bases outside gene matches: 4. Here the CDR3 reads CASSHQGASEQYF. For the CDR3, the DNA is TGTGCCAGCAGCCATCAGGGGGCGAGCGAGCAGTACTTC.

This chain joins TRBV4-2 and TRBJ2-5, with 7 bases fitting TRBD2. CDR3 length: 17 residues. V shed 0 bases and J 2 bases; nucleotides not matched to a gene: 9. Germline V gene sequence: CDR1 LGHNA, CDR2 YNFKEQ. The CDR3 bases are TGTGCCAGCAGCCAAGATGGGGGGGGTAGAGGGCAAGAGACCCAGTACTTC. It encodes CASSQDGGGRGQETQYF.

The rearrangement uses TRBV7-9 and TRBJ2-7, with 9 positions matching TRBD1. Germline values: CDR1 SEHNR, CDR2 FQNEAQ (reference sequence). This CDR3 spans 14 amino acids. V trimming: 5 bases; J trimming: 5 bases; junction bases outside the gene matches: 7. This chain's CDR3 is CASSPLDRGNEQYF. CDR3 bases: TGTGCCAGCAGCCCCTTGGACAGGGGAAACGAGCAGTACTTC.

The genes are TRBV6-5 and TRBJ1-2, with D unresolved. The CDR3 runs to 14 residues. The germline V gene encodes CDR1 MNHEY and CDR2 SVGAGI. Trimming removed 0 bases from V and 13 bases from J, with 18 bases in between. The CDR3 DNA reads TGTGCCAGCAGTTACTCAGGTGTTGGAGGGTGGTGCACCTTC. Amino acids: CASSYSGVGGWCTF.

V usage is TRBV4-2 and J usage is TRBJ2-1; TRBD1 aligns across 7 bases. The CDR3 sequence is 17 residues long. The germline V gene encodes CDR1 LGHNA and CDR2 YNFKEQ. With 1 base clipped from V and 5 bases from J, the junction kept 11 bases outside the gene matches. CDR3 in DNA: TGTGCCAGCAGCCAAGTGGTGACAGGGTCGGTGGACAATGAGCAGTTCTTC. The encoded protein is CASSQVVTGSVDNEQFF.

V and J are TRBV30 and TRBJ2-1; 8 bases map to TRBD2. Trimming cost V 7 bases and J 4 bases; bases outside gene matches: 12. Germline lookup yields CDR1 GTSNPN and CDR2 SVGIG (reference sequence). The CDR3 is 15 residues long. The CDR3 DNA sequence: TGTGCCTCAACCGATAATAGCGGGGTATACAATGAGCAGTTCTTC. Translation: CASTDNSGVYNEQFF.